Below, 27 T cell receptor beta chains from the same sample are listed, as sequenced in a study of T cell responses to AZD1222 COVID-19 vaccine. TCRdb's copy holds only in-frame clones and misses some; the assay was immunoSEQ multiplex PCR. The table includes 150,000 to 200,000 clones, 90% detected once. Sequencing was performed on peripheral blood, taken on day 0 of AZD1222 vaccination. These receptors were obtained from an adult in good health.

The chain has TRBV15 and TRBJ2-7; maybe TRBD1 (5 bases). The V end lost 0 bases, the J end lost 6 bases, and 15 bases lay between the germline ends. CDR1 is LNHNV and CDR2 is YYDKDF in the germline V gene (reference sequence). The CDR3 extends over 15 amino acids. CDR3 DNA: TGTGCCACCAGCAGAGAGGGGCGGTTGGGGCTCGAGCAGTACTTC. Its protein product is CATSREGRLGLEQYF.

The CDR3, as DNA: TGCGCCAGCAGCTTGGACAGCTCGAACACCGGGGAGCTGTTTTTT. Translation gives CASSLDSSNTGELFF. The chain recombines TRBV5-1 with TRBJ2-2; D gene uncertain. Germline values: CDR1 SGHRS, CDR2 YFSETQ. The length of the CDR3 is 15 residues. The V and J ends lost 0 bases and 0 bases respectively, with 6 bases between them.

The CDR3 DNA is TGTGCCAGCAGCCCCAGACTAGCGGGGGGCCTGGATACGCAGTATTTT. Its translation: CASSPRLAGGLDTQYF. This rearrangement joins TRBV7-3 to TRBJ2-3; 13 bases map to TRBD2. The J segment lost 6 bases and the V segment lost 5 bases, leaving 8 bases of the junction unmatched. The germline gives CDR1 SGHTA, CDR2 FQGTGA. The CDR3 sequence is 16 residues long.

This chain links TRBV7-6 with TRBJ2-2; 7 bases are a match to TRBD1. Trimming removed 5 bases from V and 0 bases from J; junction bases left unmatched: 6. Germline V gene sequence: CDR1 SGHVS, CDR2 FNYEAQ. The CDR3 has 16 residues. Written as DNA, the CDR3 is TGTGCCAGCAGCGACGACAGGGCCGCGAACACCGGGGAGCTGTTTTTT. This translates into CASSDDRAANTGELFF.

CDR3 sequence reads: CASSPRLAGGRGEQFF. CDR3 sequence (DNA): TGTGCCAGCTCACCAAGACTAGCGGGGGGGCGCGGGGAGCAGTTCTTC. The rearrangement joins TRBV18 to TRBJ2-1; TRBD2 matches 14 bases. The CDR3 extends over 16 amino acids. V shed 2 bases and J 10 bases; nucleotides not matched to a gene: 7. CDR1 is KGHSH and CDR2 is LQKENI in the germline V gene.

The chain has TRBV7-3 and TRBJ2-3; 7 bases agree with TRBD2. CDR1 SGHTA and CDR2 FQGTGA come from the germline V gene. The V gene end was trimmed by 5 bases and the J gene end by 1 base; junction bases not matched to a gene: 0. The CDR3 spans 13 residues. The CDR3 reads CASSRGGTDTQYF. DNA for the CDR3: TGTGCCAGCAGCCGGGGGGGCACAGATACGCAGTATTTT.

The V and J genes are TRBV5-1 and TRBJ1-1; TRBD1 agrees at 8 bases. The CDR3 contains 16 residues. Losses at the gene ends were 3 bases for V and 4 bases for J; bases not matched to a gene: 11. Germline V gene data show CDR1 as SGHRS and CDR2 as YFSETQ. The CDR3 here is CASSSRPTGAGTEAFF. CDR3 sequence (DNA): TGCGCCAGCAGCTCCAGACCGACAGGGGCTGGCACTGAAGCTTTCTTT.

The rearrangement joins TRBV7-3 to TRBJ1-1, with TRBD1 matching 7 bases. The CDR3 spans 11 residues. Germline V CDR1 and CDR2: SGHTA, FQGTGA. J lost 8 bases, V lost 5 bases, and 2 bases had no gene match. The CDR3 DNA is TGTGCCAGCAGCCAGGGACAGGAAGCTTTCTTT. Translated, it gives CASSQGQEAFF.

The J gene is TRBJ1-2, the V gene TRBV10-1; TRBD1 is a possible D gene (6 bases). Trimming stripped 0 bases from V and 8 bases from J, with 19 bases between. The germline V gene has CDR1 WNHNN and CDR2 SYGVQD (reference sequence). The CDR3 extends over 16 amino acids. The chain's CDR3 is CASSESETGQTMGYTF. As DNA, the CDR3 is TGCGCCAGCAGTGAGTCAGAGACAGGCCAAACTATGGGCTACACCTTC.

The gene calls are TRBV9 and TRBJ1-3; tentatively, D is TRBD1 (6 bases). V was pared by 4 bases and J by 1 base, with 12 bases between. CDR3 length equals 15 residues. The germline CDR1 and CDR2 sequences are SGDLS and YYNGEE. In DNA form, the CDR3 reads TGTGCCAGCAGCTTACAGGGTTCTTCTGGAAACACCATATATTTT. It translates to CASSLQGSSGNTIYF.

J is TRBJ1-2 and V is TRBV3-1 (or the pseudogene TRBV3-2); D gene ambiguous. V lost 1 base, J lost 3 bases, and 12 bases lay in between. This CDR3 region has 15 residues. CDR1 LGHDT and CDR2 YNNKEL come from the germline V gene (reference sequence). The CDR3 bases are TGTGCCAGCAGCCAAGGTGAGCCGGGTTACTATGGCTACACCTTC. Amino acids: CASSQGEPGYYGYTF.

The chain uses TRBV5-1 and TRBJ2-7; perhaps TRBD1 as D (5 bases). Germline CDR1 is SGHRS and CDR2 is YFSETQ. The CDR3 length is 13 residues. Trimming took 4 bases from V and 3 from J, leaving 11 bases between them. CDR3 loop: CASSARQGYEQYF. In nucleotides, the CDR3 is TGCGCCAGCAGCGCAAGGCAGGGCTACGAGCAGTACTTC.

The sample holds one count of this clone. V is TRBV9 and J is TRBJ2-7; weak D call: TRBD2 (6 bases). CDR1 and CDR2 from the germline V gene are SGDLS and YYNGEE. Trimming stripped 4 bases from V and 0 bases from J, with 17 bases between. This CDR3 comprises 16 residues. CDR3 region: CASSPSPGTDSYEQYF. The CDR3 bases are TGTGCCAGCAGCCCCAGCCCTGGGACTGACTCCTACGAGCAGTACTTC.

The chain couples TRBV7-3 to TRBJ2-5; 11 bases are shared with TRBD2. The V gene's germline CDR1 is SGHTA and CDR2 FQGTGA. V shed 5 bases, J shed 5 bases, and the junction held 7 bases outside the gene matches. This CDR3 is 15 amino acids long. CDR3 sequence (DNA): TGTGCCAGCAGCCCTCTAGCGGGGGGCGTTGAGACCCAGTACTTC. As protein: CASSPLAGGVETQYF.

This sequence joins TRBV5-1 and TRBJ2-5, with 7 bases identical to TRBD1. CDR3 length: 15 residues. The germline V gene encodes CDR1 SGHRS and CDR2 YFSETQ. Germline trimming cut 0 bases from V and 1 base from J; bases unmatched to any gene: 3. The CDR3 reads CASSLEQGLQETQYF. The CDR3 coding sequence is TGCGCCAGCAGCTTGGAACAGGGGCTCCAAGAGACCCAGTACTTC. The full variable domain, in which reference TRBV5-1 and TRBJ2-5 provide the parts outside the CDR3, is KAGVTQTPRYLIKTRGQQVTLSCSPISGHRSVSWYQQTPGQGLQFLFEYFSETQRNKGNFPGRFSGRQFSNSRSEMNVSTLELGDSALYLCASSLEQGLQETQYFGPGTRLLVL.

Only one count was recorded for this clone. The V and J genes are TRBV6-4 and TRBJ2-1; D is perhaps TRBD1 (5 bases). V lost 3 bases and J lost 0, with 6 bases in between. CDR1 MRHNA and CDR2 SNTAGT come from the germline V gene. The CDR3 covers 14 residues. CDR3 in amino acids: CASSEQGSYNEQFF. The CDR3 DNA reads TGTGCCAGCAGTGAGCAGGGCTCCTACAATGAGCAGTTCTTC.

DNA of the CDR3: TGTGCCAGTAGTATCCAGCGGGGAACCCTCTACGAGCAGTACTTC. Protein: CASSIQRGTLYEQYF. The chain employs TRBV19 and TRBJ2-7; 7 nucleotides line up with TRBD2. Germline CDR1 and CDR2: LNHDA and SQIVND (reference sequence). Unmatched junction bases numbered 8, after V lost 3 bases and J lost 3 bases. The CDR3 length is 15 residues.

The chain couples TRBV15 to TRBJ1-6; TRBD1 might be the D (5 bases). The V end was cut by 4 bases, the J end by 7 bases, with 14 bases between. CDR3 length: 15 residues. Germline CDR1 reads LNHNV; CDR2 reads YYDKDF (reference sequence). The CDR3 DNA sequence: TGTGCCACCAGCACCCGGGACTTTAAAAATTCACCCCTCCACTTT. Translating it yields CATSTRDFKNSPLHF.

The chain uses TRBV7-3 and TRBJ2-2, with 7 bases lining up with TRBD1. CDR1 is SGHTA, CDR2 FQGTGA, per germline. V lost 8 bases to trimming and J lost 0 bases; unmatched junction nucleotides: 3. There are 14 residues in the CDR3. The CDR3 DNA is TGTGCCAGCCGACAGGGACCGAACACCGGGGAGCTGTTTTTT. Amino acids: CASRQGPNTGELFF.

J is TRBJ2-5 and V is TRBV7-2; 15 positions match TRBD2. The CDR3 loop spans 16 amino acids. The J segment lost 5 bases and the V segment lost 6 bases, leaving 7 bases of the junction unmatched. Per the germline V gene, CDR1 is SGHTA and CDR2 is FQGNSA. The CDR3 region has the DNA TGTGCCAGCAGTCGGACTAGCGGGGGGGCCGGGGAGACCCAGTACTTC. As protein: CASSRTSGGAGETQYF.

Here the CDR3 reads CASSLGTAREEAFF. In nucleotides, the CDR3 is TGTGCCAGCAGCTTGGGGACCGCCCGAGAGGAAGCTTTCTTT. The genes are TRBV5-4 and TRBJ1-1; D is uncertain. The V gene's germline CDR1 is SGHNT and CDR2 YYREEE (reference sequence). The germline V and J ends were trimmed by 0 bases and 8 bases, with 14 bases remaining between them. This CDR3 has 14 amino acids.

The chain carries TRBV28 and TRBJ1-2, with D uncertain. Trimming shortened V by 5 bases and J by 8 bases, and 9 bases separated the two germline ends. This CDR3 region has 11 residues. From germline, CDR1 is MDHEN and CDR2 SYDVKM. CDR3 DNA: TGTGCCAGCAGTGGGAGCGGGGGCTACACCTTC. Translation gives CASSGSGGYTF.

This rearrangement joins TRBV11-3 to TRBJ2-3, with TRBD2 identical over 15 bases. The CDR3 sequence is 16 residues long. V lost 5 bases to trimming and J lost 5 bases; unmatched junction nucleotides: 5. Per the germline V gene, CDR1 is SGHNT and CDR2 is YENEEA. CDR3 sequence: CASSPGLAGGIDTQYF. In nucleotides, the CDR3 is TGTGCCAGCAGCCCTGGACTAGCGGGGGGGATAGATACGCAGTATTTT.

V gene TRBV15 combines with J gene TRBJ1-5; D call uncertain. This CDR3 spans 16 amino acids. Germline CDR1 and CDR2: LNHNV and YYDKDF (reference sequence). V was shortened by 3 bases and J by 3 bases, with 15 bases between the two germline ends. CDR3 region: CATSSSYFTVNQPQHF. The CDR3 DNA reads TGTGCCACCAGCAGCAGTTATTTCACAGTCAATCAGCCCCAGCATTTT.

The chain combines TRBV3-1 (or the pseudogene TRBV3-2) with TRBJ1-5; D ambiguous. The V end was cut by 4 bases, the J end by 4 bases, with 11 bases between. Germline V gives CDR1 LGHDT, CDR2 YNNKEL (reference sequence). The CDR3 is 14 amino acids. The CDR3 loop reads CASSPGGVNQPQHF. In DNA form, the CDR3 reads TGTGCCAGCAGCCCCGGAGGCGTTAATCAGCCCCAGCATTTT.

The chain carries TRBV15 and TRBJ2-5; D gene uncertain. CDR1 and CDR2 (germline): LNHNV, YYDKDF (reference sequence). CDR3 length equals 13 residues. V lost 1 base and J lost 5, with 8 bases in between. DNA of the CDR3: TGTGCCACCAGCAGAGTTTATGGGGAGACCCAGTACTTC. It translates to CATSRVYGETQYF.

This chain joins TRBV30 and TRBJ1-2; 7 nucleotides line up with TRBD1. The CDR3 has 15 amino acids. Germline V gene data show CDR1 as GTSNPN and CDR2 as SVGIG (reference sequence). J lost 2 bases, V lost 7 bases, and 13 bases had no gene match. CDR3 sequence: CALPPRDSQNYGYTF. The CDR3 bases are TGTGCCTTACCACCCCGGGACAGCCAAAACTATGGCTACACCTTC.